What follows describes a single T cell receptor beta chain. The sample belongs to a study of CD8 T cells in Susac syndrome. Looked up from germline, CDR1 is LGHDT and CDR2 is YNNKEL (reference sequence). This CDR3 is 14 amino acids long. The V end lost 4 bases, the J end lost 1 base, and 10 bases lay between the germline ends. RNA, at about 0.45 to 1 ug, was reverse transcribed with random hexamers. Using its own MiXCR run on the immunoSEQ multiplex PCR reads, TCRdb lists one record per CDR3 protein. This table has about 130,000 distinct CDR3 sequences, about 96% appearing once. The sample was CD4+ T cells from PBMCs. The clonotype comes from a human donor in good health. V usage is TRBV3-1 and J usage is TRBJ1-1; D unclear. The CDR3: CASSLRTRNTEAFF. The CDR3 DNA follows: TGTGCCAGCAGCCTCCGGACGCGGAACACTGAAGCTTTCTTT.